This paragraph covers one T cell receptor beta chain sequence. The repertoire was sequenced with immunoSEQ multiplex PCR; TCRdb's copy has only in-frame clones and lacks some. The sample includes roughly 280,000 clones, about nine tenths of them seen just once. This specimen comes from a study of blood T cell repertoires in COVID-19. Study in general: From T cells, B-cell-depleted T cells, or PBMCs came the material, which was cDNA or gDNA.

In terms of age and location, participants ranged from roughly 18 to 95 years and lived in about two dozen US areas. Recovered status in Cohort 3 required two negative PCRs, clearance, or symptom resolution. CDR3 size: 16 residues. Germline V gene lookup returns CDR1 SGHNT and CDR2 YYREEE (reference sequence). With V trimmed by 3 bases and J by 11 bases, 11 bases remained unmatched. This chain links TRBV5-4 with TRBJ1-4, with 12 bases that match TRBD1. The sample comprised PBMCs or T cells enriched from blood (not recorded which). This sequence was found in a woman aged 50 to 65 who had recovered from COVID-19. The CDR3 loop reads CASSSDAGTGGLKLFF. The CDR3 nucleotides are TGTGCCAGCAGCTCCGATGCCGGGACAGGGGGCCTTAAACTGTTTTTT.